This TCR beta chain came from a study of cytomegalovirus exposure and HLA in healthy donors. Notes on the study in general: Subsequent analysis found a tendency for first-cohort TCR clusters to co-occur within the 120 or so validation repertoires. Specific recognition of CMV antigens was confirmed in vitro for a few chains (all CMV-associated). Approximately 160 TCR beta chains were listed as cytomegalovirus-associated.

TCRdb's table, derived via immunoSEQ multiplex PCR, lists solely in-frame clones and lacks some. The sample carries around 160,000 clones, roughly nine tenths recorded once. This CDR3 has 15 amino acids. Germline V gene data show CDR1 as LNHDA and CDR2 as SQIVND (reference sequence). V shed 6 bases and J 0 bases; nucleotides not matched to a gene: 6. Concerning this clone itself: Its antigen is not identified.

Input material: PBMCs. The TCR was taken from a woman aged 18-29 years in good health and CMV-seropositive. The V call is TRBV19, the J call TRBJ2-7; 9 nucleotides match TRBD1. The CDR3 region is CASSPGQGSSYEQYF. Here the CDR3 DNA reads TGTGCCAGTAGCCCAGGACAGGGGAGCTCCTACGAGCAGTACTTC.